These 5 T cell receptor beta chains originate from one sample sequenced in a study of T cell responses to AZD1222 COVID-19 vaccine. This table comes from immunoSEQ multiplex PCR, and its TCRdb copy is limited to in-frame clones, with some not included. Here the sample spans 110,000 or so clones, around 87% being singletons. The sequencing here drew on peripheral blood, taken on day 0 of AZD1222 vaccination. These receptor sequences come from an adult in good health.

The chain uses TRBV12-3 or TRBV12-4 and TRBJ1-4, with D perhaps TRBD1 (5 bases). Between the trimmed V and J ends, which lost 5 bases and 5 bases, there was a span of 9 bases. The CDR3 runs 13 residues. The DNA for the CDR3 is TGTGCCAGCAGTAACGGGGCGAATGAAAAACTGTTTTTT. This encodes CASSNGANEKLFF.

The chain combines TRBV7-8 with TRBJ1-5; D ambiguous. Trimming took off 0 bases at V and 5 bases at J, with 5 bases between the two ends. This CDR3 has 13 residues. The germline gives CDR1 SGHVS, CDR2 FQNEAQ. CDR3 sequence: CASSLARDQPQHF. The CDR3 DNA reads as TGTGCCAGCAGCTTAGCTAGGGATCAGCCCCAGCATTTT.

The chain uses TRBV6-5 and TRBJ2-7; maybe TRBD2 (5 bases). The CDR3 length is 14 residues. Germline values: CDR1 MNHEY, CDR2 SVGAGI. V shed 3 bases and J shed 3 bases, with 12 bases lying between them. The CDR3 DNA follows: TGTGCCAGCAGTTATCTAGCAGGCGGCTACGAGCAGTACTTC. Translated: CASSYLAGGYEQYF.

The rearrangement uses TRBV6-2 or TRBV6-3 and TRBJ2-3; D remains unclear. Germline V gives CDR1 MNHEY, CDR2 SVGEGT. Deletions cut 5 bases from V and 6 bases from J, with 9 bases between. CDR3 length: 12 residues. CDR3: CASSLLGDTQYF. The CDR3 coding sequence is TGTGCCAGCAGTCTCCTCGGGGATACGCAGTATTTT.

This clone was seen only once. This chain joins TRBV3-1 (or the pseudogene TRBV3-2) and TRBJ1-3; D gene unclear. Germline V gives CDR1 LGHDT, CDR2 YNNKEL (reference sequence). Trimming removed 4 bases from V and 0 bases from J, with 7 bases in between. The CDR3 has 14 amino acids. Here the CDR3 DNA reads TGTGCCAGCAGCCCGTCCCACTCTGGAAACACCATATATTTT. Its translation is CASSPSHSGNTIYF.